This T cell receptor (beta chain) originates from a study of T cells in Graves' hyperthyroidism and ophthalmopathy. It was uncontrolled infection, other autoimmune disease, pregnancy or lactation that excluded patients. Extraction of PBMCs used roughly 9.4 ml of fresh peripheral blood. The length of the CDR3 is 12 residues. Germline CDR1 SNHLY, CDR2 FYNNEI. V lost 7 bases to trimming and J lost 4 bases, with 10 bases between them. Study-wide results and limits: Blood also carried most thyroid clonotypes expanded above 0.001.

Amplified regions were TCR beta CDR3 sequences from RNA transcripts. First-round RT-PCR targeting the TCR CDR3 was performed with the HTBI primer set. TCRdb re-called the multiplex PCR reads with MiXCR, one entry per CDR3 protein. Here the sample spans about 840,000 distinct CDR3 sequences, around 39% being singletons. This clonotype showed up many times. Its target is not known. The chain employs TRBV2 and TRBJ1-2; D ambiguous. The sample consisted of blood. This clonotype was sampled from a young man with Graves' hyperthyroidism. The CDR3 reads CASKGGSYGYTF. The CDR3 DNA reads TGTGCCAGCAAGGGCGGAAGCTATGGCTACACCTTC.